The rows below give T cell receptor beta chains drawn from one sample of a study of sequential checkpoint blockade in melanoma. Sequenced by immunoSEQ multiplex PCR; TCRdb stores in-frame clones only, minus some. This table holds some 12,000 clones, over 60% found once. Specimen: CD8+ T cells sorted from blood (inferred from file names), collected from a patient given nivolumab and ipilimumab in sequence. The receptors were sampled from a human donor with melanoma. Both conserved end residues are part of each CDR3. Fields, in order: CDR3 protein, CDR3 DNA, J gene, D gene, V gene, clone size. The D gene is left open where the match is weak. Not all rows give a size; the values are once, few, many and, for expanded clones, a class.

CDR3: CASSPRLAGDSTDTQYF; DNA: TGTGCCAGCAGTCCTAGACTAGCGGGAGATAGCACAGATACGCAGTATTTT; J: TRBJ2-3; D: TRBD2; V: TRBV27; size: .
CDR3: CASSLTPGGDYEQYF; DNA: TGTGCCAGCAGTTTAACGCCGGGAGGGGACTACGAGCAGTACTTC; J: TRBJ2-7; D: TRBD2; V: TRBV27; size: .
CDR3: CSVEEARQSSTDTQYF; DNA: TGCAGCGTCGAGGAAGCGCGGCAATCTAGCACAGATACGCAGTATTTT; J: TRBJ2-3; D: .; V: TRBV29-1; size: .
CDR3: CAWSVSGLYDEQYF; DNA: TGTGCCTGGAGTGTGAGCGGCCTCTACGACGAGCAGTACTTC; J: TRBJ2-7; D: .; V: TRBV30; size: once
CDR3: CASSPGRSAGNEQFF; DNA: TGTGCCAGCAGCCCGGGACGCTCGGCGGGAAATGAGCAGTTCTTC; J: TRBJ2-1; D: .; V: TRBV13; size: .
CDR3: CASRPALSGVYEQYF; DNA: TGCGCCAGCAGACCGGCTCTTAGCGGTGTCTACGAGCAGTACTTC; J: TRBJ2-7; D: .; V: TRBV4-3; size: .
CDR3: CASTGQGRYEQFF; DNA: TGTGCCAGCACTGGACAGGGAAGGTATGAGCAGTTCTTC; J: TRBJ2-1; D: TRBD1; V: TRBV2; size: once
CDR3: CASSTGGAYNEQFF; DNA: TGTGCCAGCAGTACAGGGGGCGCGTACAATGAGCAGTTCTTC; J: TRBJ2-1; D: TRBD1; V: TRBV27; size: .
CDR3: CASSFLNAVETNEKLFF; DNA: TGCGCCAGCAGCTTCTTGAACGCGGTCGAAACTAATGAAAAACTGTTTTTT; J: TRBJ1-4; D: .; V: TRBV5-1; size: .
CDR3: CASSERSGSSYEQYF; DNA: TGCGCCAGCAGTGAGAGAAGCGGGAGCTCCTACGAGCAGTACTTC; J: TRBJ2-7; D: TRBD2; V: TRBV10-1; size: .
CDR3: CASSHGQGGSYEQYF; DNA: TGCGCCAGCAGCCACGGACAGGGAGGCTCCTACGAGCAGTACTTC; J: TRBJ2-7; D: TRBD1; V: TRBV4-1; size: .
CDR3: CASSVVQGGTDTQYF; DNA: TGTGCCAGCAGCGTAGTACAGGGCGGCACAGATACGCAGTATTTT; J: TRBJ2-3; D: .; V: TRBV9; size: .
CDR3: CASRPGTGLYGYTF; DNA: TGTGCCAGTAGACCCGGGACAGGGCTTTATGGCTACACCTTC; J: TRBJ1-2; D: TRBD1; V: TRBV19; size: .
CDR3: CASSHLGGSYNEQFF; DNA: TGTGCCAGCAGCCACCTGGGGGGCTCCTACAATGAGCAGTTCTTC; J: TRBJ2-1; D: .; V: TRBV14; size: .
CDR3: CASRQQFYEEKLFF; DNA: TGTGCCAGCAGACAACAGTTCTATGAGGAAAAACTGTTTTTT; J: TRBJ1-4; D: .; V: TRBV27; size: .
CDR3: CAWSVDSDYEQYF; DNA: TGTGCCTGGAGTGTCGATAGCGACTACGAGCAGTACTTC; J: TRBJ2-7; D: .; V: TRBV30; size: .
CDR3: CASTGQGVSEQYF; DNA: TGTGCCAGCACCGGACAGGGGGTGAGCGAGCAGTACTTC; J: TRBJ2-7; D: TRBD1; V: TRBV2; size: once
CDR3: CASSQEGRSQETQYF; DNA: TGCGCCAGCAGCCAAGAGGGCAGGTCCCAAGAGACCCAGTACTTC; J: TRBJ2-5; D: .; V: TRBV4-1; size: once
CDR3: CASSELRDRGSNEQFF; DNA: TGTGCCAGCAGTGAGCTGCGTGACAGGGGGTCCAATGAGCAGTTCTTC; J: TRBJ2-1; D: TRBD1; V: TRBV2; size: .
CDR3: CVNGAGDYNEQFF; DNA: TGTGTTAACGGGGCAGGGGATTACAATGAGCAGTTCTTC; J: TRBJ2-1; D: .; V: TRBV19; size: .
CDR3: CAWSPSRGDQPQHF; DNA: TGTGCCTGGAGTCCCAGCAGGGGTGATCAGCCCCAGCATTTT; J: TRBJ1-5; D: .; V: TRBV30; size: .
CDR3: CAWDGQTQETQYF; DNA: TGTGCCTGGGACGGACAGACCCAAGAGACCCAGTACTTC; J: TRBJ2-5; D: .; V: TRBV30; size: .
CDR3: CASSIVSLDRGTEAFF; DNA: TGTGCCAGTAGTATAGTGTCTCTGGACAGGGGGACTGAAGCTTTCTTT; J: TRBJ1-1; D: TRBD1; V: TRBV19; size: .
CDR3: CASSFTPGQGFDEQYF; DNA: TGTGCCAGCAGTTTTACCCCGGGACAGGGATTCGACGAGCAGTACTTC; J: TRBJ2-7; D: TRBD1; V: TRBV28; size: .
CDR3: CASSLAIYYEQYF; DNA: TGTGCCAGCAGCCTAGCTATATACTACGAGCAGTACTTC; J: TRBJ2-7; D: .; V: TRBV4-2; size: .